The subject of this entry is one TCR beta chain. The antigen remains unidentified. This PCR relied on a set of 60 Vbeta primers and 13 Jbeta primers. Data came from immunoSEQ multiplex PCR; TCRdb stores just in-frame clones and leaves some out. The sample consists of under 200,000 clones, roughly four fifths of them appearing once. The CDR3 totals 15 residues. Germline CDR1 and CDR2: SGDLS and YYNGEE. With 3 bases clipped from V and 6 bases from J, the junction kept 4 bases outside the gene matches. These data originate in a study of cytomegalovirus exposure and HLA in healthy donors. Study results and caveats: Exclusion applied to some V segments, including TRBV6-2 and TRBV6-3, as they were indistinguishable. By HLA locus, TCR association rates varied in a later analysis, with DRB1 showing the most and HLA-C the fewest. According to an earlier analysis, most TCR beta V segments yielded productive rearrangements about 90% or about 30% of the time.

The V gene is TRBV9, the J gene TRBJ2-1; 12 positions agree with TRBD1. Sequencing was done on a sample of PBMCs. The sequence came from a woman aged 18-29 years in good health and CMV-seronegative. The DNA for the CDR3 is TGTGCCAGCAGCGGGGGACAGGGGGCAGGCAATGAGCAGTTCTTC. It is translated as CASSGGQGAGNEQFF.